These 21 T cell receptor beta chains share one sample of origin, sequenced in a study of response to subunit inactivated influenza vaccine. TCRdb redid the calling of the RT-PCR reads with MiXCR, one entry per CDR3 protein. The sample has more than 450,000 distinct CDR3 sequences; 11% are singletons. These data were also filed under a second study, of T cells expressing NK-cell markers. As that report states: UMIs were included in TCR beta cDNA generated by 5'RACE template switching.

Material: PBMCs from blood, obtained on the day of vaccination. Receptors originate from a man in his forties or fifties who received an inactivated influenza vaccine.

This clonotype has a handful of counts. The V gene is TRBV4-1, the J gene TRBJ1-4; no clear D. The ends were cut back, 4 bases at V and 5 bases at J, with 8 bases in the middle. The CDR3 has 13 amino acids. Germline V lookup: CDR1 MGHRA, CDR2 YSYEKL. Written as DNA, the CDR3 is TGCGCCAGCAGCCTGGGCCTAAATGAAAAACTGTTTTTT. Its protein product is CASSLGLNEKLFF.

This clonotype was counted a few times. V usage is TRBV5-1 and J usage is TRBJ2-3, with 14 bases fitting TRBD2. The germline gives CDR1 SGHRS, CDR2 YFSETQ. The CDR3 runs 19 residues. V gave up 2 bases and J gave up 0 bases; unmatched junction bases: 8. For the CDR3, the DNA is TGCGCCAGCAGCTTCCTAGGGACTAGCGGGGGAACTAGCACAGATACGCAGTATTTT. Translation: CASSFLGTSGGTSTDTQYF.

V and J are TRBV4-2 and TRBJ2-1; 7 nucleotides agree with TRBD2. The CDR3 consists of 13 residues. Trimming cost V 1 base and J 12 bases; bases outside gene matches: 6. The germline V gene has CDR1 LGHNA and CDR2 YNFKEQ. The CDR3 is CASSQVSGGGQFF. CDR3 coding DNA: TGTGCCAGCAGCCAAGTGTCGGGCGGGGGGCAGTTCTTC.

The chain carries TRBV5-1 and TRBJ2-3, with D possibly matching TRBD1 (6 bases). CDR1 SGHRS and CDR2 YFSETQ come from the germline V gene. The V gene lost 0 bases and the J gene lost 4 bases, with 15 bases spanning the gap. This CDR3 has 16 amino acids. As DNA, the CDR3 is TGCGCCAGCAGCTTGGCCGGAGGACAGTTGTCAGATACGCAGTATTTT. It translates to CASSLAGGQLSDTQYF.

About this clonotype: This may stem from a read error, because a much larger clone lies one nucleotide away. The chain couples TRBV4-1 to TRBJ2-4, with D maybe TRBD1 (6 bases). Germline CDR1 reads MGHRA; CDR2 reads YSYEKL. This CDR3 spans 19 amino acids. CDR3 amino acids: CASSQYQGIINVAKNIRYF. The CDR3 DNA follows: TGCGCCAGCAGCCAATATCAGGGGATCATTAACGTAGCCAAAAACATTCGGTACTTC.

The CDR3 bases are TGTGCCAGCAGCTTAGGCGTCAGGGGAAAATCCGAAGCTTTCTTT. Protein: CASSLGVRGKSEAFF. This chain uses TRBV7-9 with TRBJ1-1; D may be TRBD1 (6 bases). Germline CDR1 is SEHNR and CDR2 is FQNEAQ (reference sequence). V lost 1 base and J lost 8, with 17 bases in between. This CDR3 comprises 15 residues.

This clonotype was recorded a few times. This chain connects TRBV4-2 to TRBJ2-2; TRBD2 matches at 9 bases. The V and J ends lost 4 bases and 2 bases, in that order; junction bases with no gene match: 11. CDR1 and CDR2 from the germline V gene are LGHNA and YNFKEQ. The CDR3 is 18 amino acids. The CDR3, as DNA: TGTGCCAGCAGCCCCCAAAGCGGGCTAGCGGGAAACACCGGGGAGCTGTTTTTT. Amino acids: CASSPQSGLAGNTGELFF.

V usage is TRBV28 and J usage is TRBJ1-2, with D maybe TRBD1 (6 bases). CDR3 size: 15 residues. Germline CDR1 is MDHEN and CDR2 is SYDVKM. The CDR3 coding sequence is TGTGGCATTACACCCTTCGACAGGTGGGACTATGGCTACACCTTC. Its translation: CGITPFDRWDYGYTF.

This clonotype turned up a few times. The rearrangement links TRBV20-1 to TRBJ1-1; 8 bases align to TRBD1. CDR1 and CDR2 (germline): DFQATT, SNEGSKA (reference sequence). CDR3 length equals 14 residues. Trimming took 1 base from V and 0 from J; bases not matched to a gene: 1. CDR3 region: CSARGTGLNTEAFF. The CDR3 DNA reads as TGCAGTGCTAGAGGGACAGGGTTGAACACTGAAGCTTTCTTT.

This chain's CDR3 is CASSSTSGGVYGYTF. The CDR3 coding sequence is TGCGCCAGCAGCTCTACCTCGGGGGGAGTCTATGGCTACACCTTC. The rearrangement uses TRBV5-1 and TRBJ1-2; D might be TRBD1 (5 bases). This CDR3 is 15 amino acids long. Looked up from germline, CDR1 is SGHRS and CDR2 is YFSETQ. Trimming took 3 bases from V and 4 from J, leaving 16 bases between them.

This chain uses TRBV29-1 with TRBJ2-5; 14 positions agree with TRBD2. The CDR3 extends over 16 amino acids. Per germline, CDR1 SQVTM and CDR2 ANQGSEA. With 4 bases clipped from V and 4 bases from J, the junction kept 8 bases outside the gene matches. The CDR3 DNA is TGCAGCGTTGGGGGGACTAGCGGGAGTGGGCGAGAGACCCAGTACTTC. Its translation is CSVGGTSGSGRETQYF.

The genes are TRBV10-3 and TRBJ1-6; D ambiguous. The V gene lost 7 bases and the J gene lost 4 bases, with 14 bases spanning the gap. CDR3 length: 15 residues. Per the germline V gene, CDR1 is ENHRY and CDR2 is SYGVKD. The CDR3 is CAITRREWYNSPLHF. CDR3 DNA: TGTGCCATCACTAGGAGGGAGTGGTATAATTCACCCCTCCACTTT.

This chain links TRBV20-1 with TRBJ2-5; D possibly matches TRBD1 or TRBD2 (7 bases each). This CDR3 spans 16 amino acids. Looked up from germline, CDR1 is DFQATT and CDR2 is SNEGSKA (reference sequence). The V end lost 0 bases, the J end lost 5 bases, and 19 bases lay between the germline ends. The CDR3 nucleotides are TGCAGTGCTAGAGACTGGGGGAGGGGGCGCCGGGAGACCCAGTACTTC. Its protein product is CSARDWGRGRRETQYF.

The DNA of the CDR3 is TGTGCCAGCAGTTACGTTCCGACCGGGACAGGGGCAGATACGCAGTATTTT. Amino acid sequence: CASSYVPTGTGADTQYF. The chain joins TRBV7-3 to TRBJ2-3; TRBD1 agrees at 10 bases. The CDR3 contains 17 residues. The ends lost 6 bases at V and 4 bases at J; junction bases unmatched: 13. Germline CDR1 is SGHTA and CDR2 is FQGTGA.

This clonotype was seen a few times. The chain joins TRBV20-1 to TRBJ2-5; 7 bases are a match to TRBD1. There are 12 residues in the CDR3. J lost 1 base, V lost 6 bases, and 2 bases had no gene match. Germline V CDR1 and CDR2: DFQATT, SNEGSKA (reference sequence). As DNA, the CDR3 is TGCAGTGCGGACAGGCGCCAAGAGACCCAGTACTTC. Translating gives CSADRRQETQYF.

The J gene is TRBJ2-2, the V gene TRBV3-1, with D hard to call. The ends were cut back, 3 bases at V and 7 bases at J, with 15 bases in the middle. The CDR3 is 15 residues long. CDR1 LGHDT and CDR2 YNNKEL come from the germline V gene (reference sequence). This CDR3 reads CASSQYQEVDGELFF. The CDR3 DNA follows: TGTGCCAGCAGCCAGTACCAGGAAGTGGACGGGGAGCTGTTTTTT.

This clonotype was seen more than once but under ten times. V usage is TRBV4-3 and J usage is TRBJ2-3; either TRBD1 or TRBD2 may supply D (6 bases each). The CDR3 sequence is 18 residues long. The V gene lost 0 bases and the J gene lost 0 bases, with 16 bases spanning the gap. Germline-derived CDR1 and CDR2 are LGHNA and YSLEER. The CDR3 sequence is CASSQDGGPAVSTDTQYF. CDR3 coding DNA: TGCGCCAGCAGCCAAGACGGGGGCCCAGCCGTAAGCACAGATACGCAGTATTTT.

Ten or more counts support this clonotype. The chain recombines TRBV7-4 with TRBJ2-3; the match to TRBD2 covers 11 bases. The CDR3 length is 18 residues. The V segment lost 6 bases and the J segment 5 bases; nucleotides outside the gene matches: 16. Germline V gene sequence: CDR1 SGHVT, CDR2 SQSDAQ. The CDR3 coding sequence is TGTGCCAGCAGTTCGAACCTACTAGCGGGGGACCCTAGAGATACGCAGTATTTT. It translates to CASSSNLLAGDPRDTQYF.

The gene calls are TRBV29-1 and TRBJ1-2, with 7 positions matching TRBD1. CDR3 size: 14 residues. Germline CDR1 reads SQVTM; CDR2 reads ANQGSEA. The ends lost 0 bases at V and 4 bases at J; junction bases unmatched: 5. CDR3 sequence reads: CSVEDRQGTYGYTF. CDR3 sequence (DNA): TGCAGCGTTGAAGATCGACAGGGAACCTATGGCTACACCTTC.

This clonotype was counted at least ten times. The genes are TRBV7-2 and TRBJ2-2, with D unclear. The V gene lost 5 bases and the J gene lost 0 bases, with 10 bases spanning the gap. This CDR3 spans 15 amino acids. CDR1 SGHTA and CDR2 FQGNSA come from the germline V gene. The CDR3 sequence: CASSTGPSNTGELFF. The CDR3 bases are TGTGCCAGCAGCACCGGGCCCTCGAACACCGGGGAGCTGTTTTTT.

This clonotype was observed a few times. J is TRBJ2-3 and V is TRBV7-8, with TRBD2 matching over 7 bases. Germline V gene lookup returns CDR1 SGHVS and CDR2 FQNEAQ. The length of the CDR3 is 17 residues. V gave up 3 bases and J gave up 0 bases; unmatched junction bases: 9. The CDR3: CASSLEPGLWSTDTQYF. In nucleotides, the CDR3 is TGTGCCAGCAGCTTGGAGCCGGGACTATGGAGCACAGATACGCAGTATTTT.